The rows below give T cell receptor beta chains drawn from one sample of a study of blood T cells in healthy people across ages. MiXCR, applied by TCRdb to the 5' RACE reads, yields one record per CDR3 protein. This table has over a million distinct CDR3 sequences, 40% to 55% appearing once. Sequenced input: blood. The source is a woman aged 55-70 years in good health. The CDR3 runs from the conserved cysteine through the conserved F or W. The size entry is marked missing in some rows and otherwise reads once, few, many or a size class.

clone_size: NA; j_call: TRBJ2-3; v_call: TRBV28; cdr3_aa: CASSLTGSDTQYF
clone_size: NA; j_call: TRBJ2-7; v_call: TRBV11-2; cdr3_aa: CASSLVMGQVDEQYF
clone_size: NA; j_call: TRBJ2-7; v_call: TRBV28; cdr3_aa: CASSTAGAGLYSYEQYF
clone_size: NA; j_call: TRBJ2-7; v_call: TRBV6-6; cdr3_aa: CASKGQGYSGSYEQYF
clone_size: few; j_call: TRBJ2-5; v_call: TRBV29-1; cdr3_aa: CSAGYSGSKPNEQYF
clone_size: NA; j_call: TRBJ2-3; v_call: TRBV5-1; cdr3_aa: CASSLELLAGGTDTQYF
clone_size: few; j_call: TRBJ1-5; v_call: TRBV27; cdr3_aa: CASSYSSSNQPQHF
clone_size: many; j_call: TRBJ2-3; v_call: TRBV7-2; cdr3_aa: CASSLGGQSTDTQYF
clone_size: few; j_call: TRBJ2-1; v_call: TRBV5-1; cdr3_aa: CASSLGGARVDEQFF
clone_size: few; j_call: TRBJ1-5; v_call: TRBV4-1; cdr3_aa: CASSQVERPNQPQHF
clone_size: few; j_call: TRBJ2-3; v_call: TRBV6-6; cdr3_aa: CASSSDRRTDTQYF
clone_size: NA; j_call: TRBJ2-3; v_call: TRBV11-1; cdr3_aa: CASGGTSFTDTQYF
clone_size: few; j_call: TRBJ2-5; v_call: TRBV12-5; cdr3_aa: CASGFLTAAAPETQYF
clone_size: NA; j_call: TRBJ2-3; v_call: TRBV5-1; cdr3_aa: CASNTSGLAGDTQYF
clone_size: NA; j_call: TRBJ2-3; v_call: TRBV28; cdr3_aa: CASSLQTSGRAFTDTQYF
clone_size: NA; j_call: TRBJ1-1; v_call: TRBV5-1; cdr3_aa: CASTSENTEAFF
clone_size: NA; j_call: TRBJ2-1; v_call: TRBV28; cdr3_aa: CASSRLALSYNEQFF
clone_size: NA; j_call: TRBJ2-7; v_call: TRBV3-1; cdr3_aa: CASSRYRYWSSYEQYF
clone_size: NA; j_call: TRBJ1-5; v_call: TRBV6-2/TRBV6-3; cdr3_aa: CASSSTRGGNSNQPQHF
clone_size: few; j_call: TRBJ2-7; v_call: TRBV21-1; cdr3_aa: CASKAYEQYF
clone_size: NA; j_call: TRBJ1-6; v_call: TRBV7-3; cdr3_aa: CASSPGGGSPLHF
clone_size: NA; j_call: TRBJ2-1; v_call: TRBV29-1; cdr3_aa: CSAEGGTPNEQFF
clone_size: once; j_call: TRBJ2-3; v_call: TRBV28; cdr3_aa: CTSRSGTSGTHPGTDTQYF
clone_size: few; j_call: TRBJ2-1; v_call: TRBV27; cdr3_aa: CASRPFWSLVVDEQFF
clone_size: NA; j_call: TRBJ1-2; v_call: TRBV12-3/TRBV12-4; cdr3_aa: CASSPPGQGHGYTF
clone_size: NA; j_call: TRBJ2-7; v_call: TRBV3-1; cdr3_aa: CASSTGTSSYEQYF